This TCR beta chain was captured by sequencing in a study of T cells in localized non-small cell lung cancer (dated by TCRdb to 2020 to 2022). Regarding the complete study: The study analyzed T cell repertoires of a few hundred early-stage NSCLC patients, comparing tumors and uninvolved tumor-adjacent lungs. The cohort comprised approximately 240 treatment-naïve NSCLC patients with resected, localized lung tumors. A mean age of roughly 64 years was recorded for the NSCLC patients, of whom approximately 130 were male and 100 to 110 were female.

As regards this clone: The antigen it recognizes is unknown. Within one base of it there is no much larger clone, and no base qualities were kept.

At diagnosis, peripheral blood, uninvolved tumor-adjacent lung and tumor were collected and were preserved as a mix of fresh-frozen and FFPE material. For TCR repertoire profiling, blood samples were analyzed in the form of peripheral blood mononuclear cells. TCR beta CDR3 regions were sequenced from DNA using the immunoSEQ Assay. The published analysis was carried out like this. T cell density was computed as TCR beta template counts normalized to usable DNA estimated by amplifying housekeeping genes. Using the preseqR package, richness was estimated by extrapolating to 120,000 templates for tissue samples and 400,000 templates for PBMC samples. Clonality was defined by subtracting Pielou's evenness from one. Differential abundance testing on productive amino-acid clonotypes, with a minimum total count of 5 and an alpha of 0.1, was used to identify tissue-enriched TCRs. The Jaccard Index and the Morisita Overlap Index were used to measure repertoire overlap between compartments. GLIPH grouped TCR beta CDR3s together with public tetramer-defined viral CDR3s, and a viral motif had to include at least three viral sequences and show V-gene enrichment. The clones in this table, taken by TCRdb from immuneACCESS, are in-frame only. Not every clone is retained; where verified, under half of the shortfall comes from an unresolved V gene, and the cause of the rest is unknown. Clone size and V and J calls were adopted from that table, with D and trimming inferred from the DNA. This sample holds roughly 58,000 clones; roughly four fifths were observed only once. Just over 4.5% of the sample goes to the ten largest clones.

What the research found in general, with its limitations: Because the study design was exploratory, TCR variables were selected using unadjusted p-values without false-discovery rate correction. Uninvolved tumor-adjacent lung showed the highest T cell clonality, higher than tumor, which suggests more focused antigenic responses in the adjacent lung. Because multi-region tumor sequencing was not done, intratumor heterogeneity could not be ruled out. Longer overall survival was associated with higher blood T cell density, whereas shorter survival was associated with higher adjacent-lung clonality. Of the top 100 tumor clones, a median of approximately 60 were detected in paired uninvolved adjacent lung; some 28 were also among that lung's top 100.

CDR1 and CDR2 are drawn from the germline V gene: SQVTM, ANQGSEA. Germline trimming: 6 bases from V, 4 bases from J; junction bases outside gene matches: 7. The CDR3 starts with the cysteine, ends with the phenylalanine, and has 14 residues. CDR3 DNA is the only sequence kept; it has 42 bases, read in frame from the first base. The source of this sequence is a man aged 40 to 69 with stage II lung adenocarcinoma. Recombination joined TRBV29-1 with TRBJ1-2; 11 bases in the middle match TRBD1. The sequencing here drew on PBMCs, taken before any cancer treatment. CDR3 reads: CSVLGQGDLYGYTF. Here is the DNA: TGCAGCGTATTGGGACAGGGGGATCTCTATGGCTACACCTTC.